The entry below describes one T cell receptor (beta chain). The entry originates in a study of cytomegalovirus exposure and HLA in healthy donors. The assay was immunoSEQ multiplex PCR, and TCRdb's table has in-frame clones only and misses some. The data contain 150,000 to 200,000 clones, about nine tenths of them seen just once; the ten biggest clones take up more than 3.5%. The CDR3 extends over 17 amino acids. Sample: PBMCs. The TCR originated in a man aged 18 to 29 in good health and CMV-seropositive. This rearrangement joins TRBV1 to TRBJ2-3; no check of the table's D call, TRBD2, against the DNA was made. TRBV1 is designated a pseudogene. The CDR3 region is CTSTGTSGKVHTDTQYF. Here the CDR3 DNA reads TGCACCAGCACCGGGACTAGCGGGAAGGTACACACAGATACGCAGTATTTT.